One T cell receptor (beta chain) is described in this entry. Germline V lookup: CDR1 SGHDT, CDR2 YYEEEE. CDR3 length equals 14 residues. V was pared by 3 bases and J by 3 bases, with 2 bases of the junction left unmatched. 60 Vbeta and 13 Jbeta primers were used in PCR. The repertoire was sequenced with immunoSEQ multiplex PCR; TCRdb's copy has only in-frame clones and lacks some. The sample carries 180,000 or so clones, over 70% recorded once. This sample is part of a study of cytomegalovirus exposure and HLA in healthy donors. This sequence originates from a female donor in good health and CMV-seronegative. The sample comprised PBMCs. The V and J genes are TRBV5-6 and TRBJ2-5; TRBD1 matches 10 bases. CDR3 DNA sequence: TGTGCCAGCAGCTCGGACAGGGGGGAAGAGACCCAGTACTTC. It translates to CASSSDRGEETQYF.